These 24 T cell receptor beta chains came from one sample sequenced in a study of T cells in Graves' hyperthyroidism and ophthalmopathy. Amplification targeted TCR beta CDR3 regions from RNA transcripts. When the TCR CDR3 underwent first-round RT-PCR, the HTBI primer set was used. TCRdb redid the calling of the multiplex PCR reads with MiXCR, one entry per CDR3 protein. Of around 480,000 distinct CDR3 sequences in the sample, approximately 14% were seen once. The sample consisted of blood. Receptors originate from a woman aged 18-30 years with Graves' hyperthyroidism.

This clonotype was detected a few times. The V gene is TRBV25-1, the J gene TRBJ1-6; the D gene is possibly TRBD1 (6 bases). CDR1 is MGHDK, CDR2 SYGVNS, per germline. Deletions cut 3 bases from V and 7 bases from J, with 28 bases between. The CDR3 is 20 amino acids. The CDR3 region has the DNA TGTGCCAGCAGTGACTCCCTCACTTCCTTGGGGGGCTGGGACAATTCACCCCTCCACTTT. It yields the protein CASSDSLTSLGGWDNSPLHF.

This clonotype was picked up many times. The chain combines TRBV2 with TRBJ2-1; perhaps TRBD2 as D (5 bases). Trimming removed 3 bases at V and 6 bases at J, with 12 bases between. In germline, CDR1 is SNHLY, CDR2 FYNNEI. The CDR3 has 14 amino acids. The chain's CDR3 is CASSDDPRGNEQFF. CDR3 nucleotide sequence: TGTGCCAGCAGTGACGACCCCCGGGGCAATGAGCAGTTCTTC.

This clonotype was observed many times. V is TRBV2 and J is TRBJ1-3; no clear D gene. V gave up 7 bases and J gave up 4 bases, with 17 bases separating them. Germline CDR1 reads SNHLY; CDR2 reads FYNNEI. The CDR3 loop spans 15 amino acids. The chain's CDR3 is CASTPLGPGGNTIYF. DNA for the CDR3: TGTGCCAGCACCCCATTAGGTCCCGGAGGAAACACCATATATTTT. Complete variable domain (other parts from reference TRBV2 and TRBJ1-3): EPEVTQTPSHQVTQMGQEVILRCVPISNHLYFYWYRQILGQKVEFLVSFYNNEISEKSEIFDDQFSVERPDGSNFTLKIRSTKLEDSAMYFCASTPLGPGGNTIYFGEGSWLTVV.

Many counts were recorded for this clonotype. The chain recombines TRBV24-1 with TRBJ1-5; D unresolved. The CDR3 has 13 amino acids. V lost 5 bases and J 5 bases, leaving 9 bases between the germline ends. CDR1 is KGHDR and CDR2 is SFDVKD in the germline V gene. CDR3 nucleotides: TGTGCCACCAGTGTTAACAGTGATCAGCCCCAGCATTTT. This sequence encodes CATSVNSDQPQHF.

The chain combines TRBV12-3 or TRBV12-4 with TRBJ2-4; TRBD2 matches at 16 bases. V lost 4 bases, J lost 9 bases, and 3 bases stayed unmatched. CDR3 length: 15 amino acids. The DNA of the CDR3 is TGTGCCAGCAGTTCTGGGACTAGCGGGAGGGCCATTCAGTACTTC. Its protein is CASSSGTSGRAIQYF.

This clonotype was counted many times. The chain employs TRBV10-3 and TRBJ2-3, with D maybe TRBD1 (6 bases). This CDR3 has 18 amino acids. The germline V gene has CDR1 ENHRY and CDR2 SYGVKD. V gave up 7 bases and J gave up 2 bases, with 25 bases separating them. The CDR3 here is CAITSSYGTGLHTDTQYF. As DNA, the CDR3 is TGTGCCATCACTTCCTCATATGGAACAGGGCTACACACAGATACGCAGTATTTT.

In this sample, this clonotype turned up many times. J is TRBJ1-4 and V is TRBV7-3; D unresolved. Germline loops: CDR1 SGHTA, CDR2 FQGTGA. The CDR3 is 11 residues long. Trimming took 8 bases from V and 7 from J, leaving 8 bases between them. The CDR3: CASGLIEKLFF. DNA for the CDR3: TGTGCCAGCGGGCTTATTGAAAAACTGTTTTTT.

The J gene is TRBJ2-7, the V gene TRBV3-1; TRBD1 is a possible D gene (6 bases). The ends were cut back, 1 base at V and 3 bases at J, with 10 bases in the middle. In germline, CDR1 is LGHDT, CDR2 YNNKEL (reference sequence). The CDR3 consists of 14 residues. This CDR3 is CASSQVGRGYEQYF. The CDR3, as DNA: TGTGCCAGCAGCCAAGTCGGCAGGGGCTACGAGCAGTACTTC.

This clonotype was seen at least ten times. The chain couples TRBV27 to TRBJ1-6, with 12 bases identical to TRBD1. Losses at the gene ends were 4 bases for V and 7 bases for J; bases not matched to a gene: 8. The CDR3 consists of 17 residues. CDR1 and CDR2 (germline): MNHEY, SMNVEV (reference sequence). Here the CDR3 DNA reads TGTGCCAGCAGTTCCCACGGGACAGGGGGCTGGAATTCACCCCTCCACTTT. Translation gives CASSSHGTGGWNSPLHF.

This chain links TRBV20-1 with TRBJ1-2, with TRBD1 identical over 10 bases. Germline assignment: CDR1 DFQATT and CDR2 SNEGSKA (reference sequence). CDR3 length equals 15 residues. V gave up 1 base and J gave up 4 bases; unmatched junction bases: 6. The CDR3: CSARATGQGGYGYTF. CDR3 bases: TGCAGTGCTAGAGCTACCGGACAGGGGGGCTATGGCTACACCTTC.

This rearrangement joins TRBV24-1 to TRBJ2-5; 8 bases fit TRBD1. Germline CDR1 KGHDR, CDR2 SFDVKD. This CDR3 spans 15 amino acids. V shed 4 bases, J shed 5 bases, and the junction held 8 bases outside the gene matches. CDR3 bases: TGTGCCACCAGTGACCCAGGACAGGGTGGGGAGACCCAGTACTTC. Protein: CATSDPGQGGETQYF.

This clonotype occurred many times. The V call is TRBV12-3 or TRBV12-4, the J call TRBJ2-7, with D uncertain. The V end lost 0 bases, the J end lost 2 bases, and 8 bases lay between the germline ends. The CDR3 covers 14 residues. CDR3 in DNA: TGTGCCAGCAGTTTAGCAAGTCCCGCCTACGAGCAGTACGTC. It codes for CASSLASPAYEQYV.

This clonotype occurred many times. V gene TRBV20-1 combines with J gene TRBJ2-1; 7 bases are a match to TRBD2. The germline V gene encodes CDR1 DFQATT and CDR2 SNEGSKA (reference sequence). J gave up 0 bases and V 3 bases, and 8 bases lay outside the gene matches. The CDR3 runs 16 residues. The CDR3: CSASGEGLSSYNEQFF. The CDR3 coding sequence is TGCAGTGCTAGCGGGGAGGGGCTTAGCTCCTACAATGAGCAGTTCTTC.

This clonotype was detected many times. This chain uses TRBV7-9 with TRBJ2-7, with D perhaps given as TRBD1 or TRBD2 (6 bases each). The CDR3 extends over 11 amino acids. Trimming shortened V by 6 bases and J by 5 bases, and 8 bases separated the two germline ends. The germline V gene has CDR1 SEHNR and CDR2 FQNEAQ (reference sequence). In DNA, the CDR3 is TGTGCCAGCAGGGGGGGCGACGAGCAGTACTTC. Encoded protein: CASRGGDEQYF.

This clonotype occurred a few times. The J gene is TRBJ1-2, the V gene TRBV27; D gene uncertain. Deletions cut 5 bases from V and 6 bases from J, with 13 bases between. The CDR3 has 13 residues. Germline values: CDR1 MNHEY, CDR2 SMNVEV (reference sequence). The CDR3 nucleotides are TGTGCCAGCAGTACGATGACAAACCATGGCTACACCTTC. Its protein is CASSTMTNHGYTF.

This clonotype was seen at least ten times. The V gene is TRBV11-1, the J gene TRBJ2-2; the D call may be TRBD1 or TRBD2 (7 bases each). The germline V and J ends were trimmed by 4 bases and 8 bases, with 17 bases remaining between them. Germline lookup yields CDR1 SGHAT and CDR2 FQDESV (reference sequence). The CDR3 is 15 residues long. In DNA, the CDR3 is TGTGCCAGCAGCTGGGGCCAGGGGGGACTAGGGGAGCTGTTTTTT. Translated, it gives CASSWGQGGLGELFF.

The rearrangement uses TRBV7-9 and TRBJ2-3; tentative D call: TRBD2 (5 bases). This CDR3 has 18 residues. With 0 bases removed from V and 2 bases from J, the gap between germline ends came to 18 bases. Germline V gives CDR1 SEHNR, CDR2 FQNEAQ (reference sequence). CDR3 sequence: CASSLARETTLVTDTQYF. The DNA of the CDR3 is TGTGCCAGCAGCTTAGCGCGTGAGACTACTCTAGTCACAGATACGCAGTATTTT.

This clonotype was recorded many times. This sequence joins TRBV30 and TRBJ2-1; D unresolved. Germline V gives CDR1 GTSNPN, CDR2 SVGIG (reference sequence). This CDR3 has 16 residues. With 2 bases removed from V and 4 bases from J, the gap between germline ends came to 18 bases. The CDR3 is CAWSLFFGGKYNEQFF. Here the CDR3 DNA reads TGTGCCTGGAGTCTCTTCTTTGGTGGGAAATACAATGAGCAGTTCTTC.

A few counts support this clonotype. The genes are TRBV20-1 and TRBJ2-1; the D gene is possibly TRBD2 (7 bases). This CDR3 is 15 amino acids long. The germline CDR1 and CDR2 sequences are DFQATT and SNEGSKA (reference sequence). Trimming removed 6 bases at V and 4 bases at J, with 19 bases between. The CDR3 protein is CSARGPSGAYNEQFF. CDR3 nucleotides: TGCAGTGCCAGGGGACCAAGCGGGGCTTACAATGAGCAGTTCTTC.

This chain connects TRBV5-1 to TRBJ1-1, with TRBD1 as a possible D gene (5 bases). Trimming removed 2 bases from V and 1 base from J, with 12 bases in between. In germline, CDR1 is SGHRS, CDR2 YFSETQ. This CDR3 is 15 amino acids long. In DNA form, the CDR3 reads TGCGCCAGCAGCTTTAGACAGTATGGGAACACTGAAGCTTTCTTT. The encoded protein is CASSFRQYGNTEAFF.

The table lists this clonotype with many counts. The rearrangement uses TRBV15 and TRBJ1-6, with D possibly TRBD1 on 6 matching bases. Germline CDR1 and CDR2: LNHNV and YYDKDF (reference sequence). The CDR3 has 17 residues. The ends were cut back, 3 bases at V and 13 bases at J, with 25 bases in the middle. CDR3 nucleotide sequence: TGTGCCACCAGCAGCGACCTGCCGACAGGAGTCGTTCCGCCCCTCCACTTT. Translation: CATSSDLPTGVVPPLHF.

With regard to this clonotype: This sequence may be a read error, since a much larger clone differs from it by one base. V gene TRBV10-3 combines with J gene TRBJ2-7; D tentatively fits TRBD1 or TRBD2 (5 bases each). This CDR3 region has 13 residues. The ends were cut back, 10 bases at V and 5 bases at J, with 18 bases in the middle. Looked up from germline, CDR1 is ENHRY and CDR2 is SYGVKD. The CDR3 DNA reads as TGTGCCAGCGGTCGGCAGGGACCCCACGAGCAGTACTTC. This codes for CASGRQGPHEQYF.

This clonotype showed up just a few times. The rearrangement joins TRBV10-2 to TRBJ1-2; D remains unclear. This CDR3 is 13 amino acids long. The V and J ends lost 6 bases and 4 bases respectively, with 12 bases between them. Germline CDR1 WSHSY, CDR2 SAAADI. DNA of the CDR3: TGCGCCAGCAGCGCGATGCCCCTCTATGGCTACACCTTC. Translating gives CASSAMPLYGYTF.

V gene TRBV10-3 combines with J gene TRBJ2-7; 7 bases map to TRBD1. The V and J ends lost 7 bases and 3 bases, in that order; junction bases with no gene match: 6. The length of the CDR3 is 13 residues. The germline V gene encodes CDR1 ENHRY and CDR2 SYGVKD. CDR3 sequence: CAITGTDGYEQYF. The CDR3 nucleotides read TGTGCCATCACCGGGACAGATGGCTACGAGCAGTACTTC.